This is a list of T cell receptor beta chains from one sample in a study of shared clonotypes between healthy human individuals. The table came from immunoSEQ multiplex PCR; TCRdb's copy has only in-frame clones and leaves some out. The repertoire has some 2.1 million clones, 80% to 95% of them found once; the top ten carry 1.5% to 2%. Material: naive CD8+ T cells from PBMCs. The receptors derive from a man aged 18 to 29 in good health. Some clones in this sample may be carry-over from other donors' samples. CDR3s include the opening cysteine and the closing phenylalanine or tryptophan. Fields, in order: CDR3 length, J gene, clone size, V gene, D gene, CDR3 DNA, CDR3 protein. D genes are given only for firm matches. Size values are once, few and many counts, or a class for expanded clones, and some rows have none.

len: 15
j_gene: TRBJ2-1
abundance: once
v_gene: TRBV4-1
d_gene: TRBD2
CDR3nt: TGCGCCAGCAGCCTTCTAGCGGGAGTTGAGGATGAGCAGTTCTTC
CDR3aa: CASSLLAGVEDEQFF

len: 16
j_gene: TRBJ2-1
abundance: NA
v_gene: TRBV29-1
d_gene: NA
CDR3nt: TGCAGCGTTGAACCTCCCACCCCGAGCTCCTACAATGAGCAGTTCTTC
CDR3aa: CSVEPPTPSSYNEQFF

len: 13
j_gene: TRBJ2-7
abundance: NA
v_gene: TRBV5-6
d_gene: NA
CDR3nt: TGTGCCAGCAGCTTGGGCCAGTCCTACGAGCAGTACTTC
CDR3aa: CASSLGQSYEQYF

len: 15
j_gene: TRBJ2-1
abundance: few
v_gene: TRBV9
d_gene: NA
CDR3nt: TGTGCCAGCAGCGCAGAACCGGGGGAGAACAATGAGCAGTTCTTC
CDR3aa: CASSAEPGENNEQFF

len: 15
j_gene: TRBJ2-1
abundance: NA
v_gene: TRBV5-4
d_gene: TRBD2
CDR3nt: TGTGCCAGCAGCTTAGAACTAGCGGACTACAATGAGCAGTTCTTC
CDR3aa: CASSLELADYNEQFF

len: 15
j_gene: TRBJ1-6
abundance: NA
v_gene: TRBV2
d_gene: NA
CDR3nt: TGTGCCAGCCCGACGGGGGGGGGCGATGGTTCACCCCTCCACTTT
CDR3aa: CASPTGGGDGSPLHF

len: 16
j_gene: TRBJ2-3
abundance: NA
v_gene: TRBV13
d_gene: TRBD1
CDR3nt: TGTGCCAGCAGCCCCCGACAGGGGGTGAGCACAGATACGCAGTATTTT
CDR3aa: CASSPRQGVSTDTQYF

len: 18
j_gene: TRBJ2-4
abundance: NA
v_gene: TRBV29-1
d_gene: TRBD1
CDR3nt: TGCAGCGTTGAAATCGGACAGGGGGCCGTTGGAGCCAAAAACATTCAGTACTTC
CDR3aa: CSVEIGQGAVGAKNIQYF

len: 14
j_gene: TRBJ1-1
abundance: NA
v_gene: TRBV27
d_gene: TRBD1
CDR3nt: TGTGCCAGCACCGCCGGGACAGCGAACACTGAAGCTTTCTTT
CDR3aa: CASTAGTANTEAFF

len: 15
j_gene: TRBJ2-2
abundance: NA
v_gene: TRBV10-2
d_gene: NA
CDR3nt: TGCGCCAGCAGAACCGGGAGTGCGCACACCGGGGAGCTGTTTTTT
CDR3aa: CASRTGSAHTGELFF

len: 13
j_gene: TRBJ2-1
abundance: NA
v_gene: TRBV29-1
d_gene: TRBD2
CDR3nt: TGCAGCGTCGGGACTAGAACGTACAATGAGCAGTTCTTC
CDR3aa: CSVGTRTYNEQFF

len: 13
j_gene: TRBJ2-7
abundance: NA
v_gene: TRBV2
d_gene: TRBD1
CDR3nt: TGTGCCAGCATACTGGGACAGGGCTACGAGCAGTACTTC
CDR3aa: CASILGQGYEQYF

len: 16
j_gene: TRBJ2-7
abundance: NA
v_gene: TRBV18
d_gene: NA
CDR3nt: TGTGCCAGCTCACCACCGGGGAGCGGAGCTCGATACGAGCAGTACTTC
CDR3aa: CASSPPGSGARYEQYF

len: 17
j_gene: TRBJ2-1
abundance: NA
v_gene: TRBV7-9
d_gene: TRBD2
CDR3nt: TGTGCCAGCAGCTCTAGCGGGAGGTTTGGCTCCTACAATGAGCAGTTCTTC
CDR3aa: CASSSSGRFGSYNEQFF

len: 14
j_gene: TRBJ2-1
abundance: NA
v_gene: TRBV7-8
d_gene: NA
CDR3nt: TGTGCCAGCCCCCCCGACTCCTCCTACAATGAGCAGTTCTTC
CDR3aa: CASPPDSSYNEQFF

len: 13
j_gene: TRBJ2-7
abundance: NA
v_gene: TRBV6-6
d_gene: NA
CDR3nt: TGTGCCAGCGTCCAGGGATACTCCTACGAGCAGTACTTC
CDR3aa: CASVQGYSYEQYF

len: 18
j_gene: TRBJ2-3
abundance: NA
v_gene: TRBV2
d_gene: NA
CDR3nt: TGTGCCAGCAGCGGGCCCGCGGAGCCGCTGTCTAGCACAGATACGCAGTATTTT
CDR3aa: CASSGPAEPLSSTDTQYF

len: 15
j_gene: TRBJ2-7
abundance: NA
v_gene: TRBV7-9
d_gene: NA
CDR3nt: TGTGCCAGCAGCTCAGGGACGGGGATTACCTACGAGCAGTACTTC
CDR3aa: CASSSGTGITYEQYF

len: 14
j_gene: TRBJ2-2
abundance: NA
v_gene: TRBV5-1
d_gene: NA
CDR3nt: TGCGCCAGCAGCCCCGGGATACGTCCCGGGGAGCTGTTTTTT
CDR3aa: CASSPGIRPGELFF

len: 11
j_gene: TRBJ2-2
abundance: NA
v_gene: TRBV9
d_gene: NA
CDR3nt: TGTGCCAGCAGCCTTACCGGGGAGCTGTTTTTT
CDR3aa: CASSLTGELFF

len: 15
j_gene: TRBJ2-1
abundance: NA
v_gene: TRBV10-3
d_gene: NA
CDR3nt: TGTGCCATCAGTGGGTTTAGCAACCCCTACAATGAGCAGTTCTTC
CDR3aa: CAISGFSNPYNEQFF

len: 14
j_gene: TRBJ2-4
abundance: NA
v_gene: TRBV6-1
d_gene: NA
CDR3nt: TGTGCCAGCAGTGAACTCCGGGAGATGAACATTCAGTACTTC
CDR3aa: CASSELREMNIQYF

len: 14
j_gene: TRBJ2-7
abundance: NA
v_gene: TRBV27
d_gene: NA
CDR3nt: TGTGCCAGCAGTCCCCGACTAGAAACTTACGAGCAGTACTTC
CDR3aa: CASSPRLETYEQYF

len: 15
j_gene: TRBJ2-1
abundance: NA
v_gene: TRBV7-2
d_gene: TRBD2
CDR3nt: TGTGCCAGCAGCTGGGGGGGAGGCCCGTACAATGAGCAGTTCTTC
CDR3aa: CASSWGGGPYNEQFF

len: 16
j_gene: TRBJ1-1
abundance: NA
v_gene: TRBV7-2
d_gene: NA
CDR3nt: TGTGCCACTACGAGTGGGCAGGGAACCCTGAACACTGAAGCTTTCTTT
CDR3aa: CATTSGQGTLNTEAFF

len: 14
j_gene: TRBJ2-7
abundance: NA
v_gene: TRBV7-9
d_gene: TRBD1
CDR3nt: TGTGCCAGCAGCTTGGACAGGGGGGGTCTCGAGCAGTACTTC
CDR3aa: CASSLDRGGLEQYF

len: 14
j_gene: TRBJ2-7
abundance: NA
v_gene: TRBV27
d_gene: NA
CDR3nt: TGTGCCAGCAGTTTAGGGCGGGGGCTCTACGAGCAGTACTTC
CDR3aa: CASSLGRGLYEQYF

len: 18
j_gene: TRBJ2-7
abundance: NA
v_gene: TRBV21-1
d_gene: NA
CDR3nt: TGTGCCAGCAGCAGAATAGCGGGAGGATTTCCCCTTAACTACGAGCAGTACTTC
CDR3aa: CASSRIAGGFPLNYEQYF

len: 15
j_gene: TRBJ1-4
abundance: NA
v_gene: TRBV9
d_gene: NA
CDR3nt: TGTGCCAGCAGCGTCGGGGGGGCGCCCAGTGAAAAACTGTTTTTT
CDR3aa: CASSVGGAPSEKLFF

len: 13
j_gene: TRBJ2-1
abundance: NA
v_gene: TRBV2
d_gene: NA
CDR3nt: TGTGCCAGCCTTGACGGGCCCTACAATGAGCAGTTCTTC
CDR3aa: CASLDGPYNEQFF

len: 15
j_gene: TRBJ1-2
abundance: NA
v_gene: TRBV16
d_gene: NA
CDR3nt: TGTGCCAGCAGCCTTGCCGGGACCACTAACTATGGCTACACCTTC
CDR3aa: CASSLAGTTNYGYTF

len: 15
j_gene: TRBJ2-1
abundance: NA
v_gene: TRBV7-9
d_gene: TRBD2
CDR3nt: TGTGCCAGCAGGGTGACTAGCGGGAGTGTGAATGAGCAGTTCTTC
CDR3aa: CASRVTSGSVNEQFF

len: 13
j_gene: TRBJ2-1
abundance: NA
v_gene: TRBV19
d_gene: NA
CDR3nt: TGTGCCAGTAGTATAGTGAGAGTAAGTGAGCAGTTCTTC
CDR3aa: CASSIVRVSEQFF

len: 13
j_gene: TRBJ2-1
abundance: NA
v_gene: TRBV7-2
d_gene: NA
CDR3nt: TGTGCCAGCAGCTTGGGACTGTACAATGAGCAGTTCTTC
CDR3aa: CASSLGLYNEQFF

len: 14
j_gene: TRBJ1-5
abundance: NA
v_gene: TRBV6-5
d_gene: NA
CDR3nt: TGTGCCAGCAGTATCTCCGCCCCGAATCAGCCCCAGCATTTT
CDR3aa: CASSISAPNQPQHF

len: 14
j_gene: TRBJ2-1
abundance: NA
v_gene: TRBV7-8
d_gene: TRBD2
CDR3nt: TGTGCCAGCAGCAGCGGACTAGCACACAATGAGCAGTTCTTC
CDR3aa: CASSSGLAHNEQFF

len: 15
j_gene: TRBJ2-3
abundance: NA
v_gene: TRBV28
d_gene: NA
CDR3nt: TGTGCCAGCAGTCCCCGGGTGGGGCATACAGATACGCAGTATTTT
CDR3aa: CASSPRVGHTDTQYF

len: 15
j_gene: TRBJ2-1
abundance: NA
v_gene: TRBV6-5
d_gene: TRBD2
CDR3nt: TGTGCCAGCAACCCGATGGCGGGAGGGGGAAATGAGCAGTTCTTC
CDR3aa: CASNPMAGGGNEQFF

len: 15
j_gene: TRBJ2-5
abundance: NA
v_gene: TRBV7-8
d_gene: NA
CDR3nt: TGTGCCAGCAGCTTAGAGGGACGGGCCAGGGAGACCCAGTACTTC
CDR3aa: CASSLEGRARETQYF

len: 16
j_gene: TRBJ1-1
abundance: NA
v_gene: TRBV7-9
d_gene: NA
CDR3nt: TGTGCCAGCAGTTACAGGGTCTATGGCCCGAACACTGAAGCTTTCTTT
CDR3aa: CASSYRVYGPNTEAFF